Listed here are 18 T cell receptor beta chains from one sample, sequenced in a study of blood T cell repertoires in COVID-19. The assay was immunoSEQ multiplex PCR, and TCRdb's table has in-frame clones only and misses some. This table has around 280,000 clones, 70% to 90% appearing once. The sample was peripheral blood. These receptors originate from a woman in her twenties or thirties who had recovered from COVID-19.

This clone was observed a single time. This chain links TRBV18 with TRBJ2-7; perhaps TRBD2 as D (5 bases). Trimming left V 2 bases short and J 3 bases short, with 14 bases between. This CDR3 contains 15 residues. Germline CDR1 is KGHSH and CDR2 is LQKENI. The CDR3 nucleotides are TGTGCCAGCTCACCAACCCTCGGACTTAGCTACGAGCAGTACTTC. Protein: CASSPTLGLSYEQYF.

The chain is built from TRBV7-9 and TRBJ2-1; TRBD2 agrees at 11 bases. Germline values: CDR1 SEHNR, CDR2 FQNEAQ (reference sequence). This CDR3 comprises 15 residues. J gave up 7 bases and V 4 bases, and 6 bases lay outside the gene matches. DNA of the CDR3: TGTGCCAGCAGCTCGAGACTAGCGGGGAAAAATGAGCAGTTCTTC. Translated: CASSSRLAGKNEQFF.

CDR3 amino acids: CASSPDIIVERDYRETQYF. For the CDR3, the DNA is TGTGCCAGCAGCCCCGATATAATCGTGGAGCGGGATTATAGAGAGACCCAGTACTTC. The chain recombines TRBV14 with TRBJ2-5; 7 bases fit TRBD2. V dropped 4 bases and J dropped 4; count of bases not matched to a gene: 21. CDR3 length: 19 amino acids. Germline lookup yields CDR1 SGHDN and CDR2 FVKESK.

J is TRBJ2-1 and V is TRBV3-1 (or the pseudogene TRBV3-2), with TRBD2 matching over 7 bases. Germline V gene lookup returns CDR1 LGHDT and CDR2 YNNKEL (reference sequence). J was trimmed by 15 bases and V by 4 bases; bases with no gene match: 12. The CDR3 is 13 residues long. CDR3 residues: CASSPTRGGEWFF. The CDR3 DNA is TGTGCCAGCAGCCCCACTCGGGGAGGGGAATGGTTCTTC.

This chain connects TRBV10-3 to TRBJ2-1; TRBD2 matches at 8 bases. CDR1 ENHRY and CDR2 SYGVKD come from the germline V gene. The CDR3 has 16 residues. After removal of 0 bases from V and 7 bases from J, the junction contained 8 bases not matched to a gene. The DNA of the CDR3 is TGTGCCATCAGTGAGTCACCAGCGGGGGTGGGAAATGAGCAGTTCTTC. Amino acids: CAISESPAGVGNEQFF.

The rearrangement joins TRBV4-1 to TRBJ2-1, with unresolved D. Germline V gene lookup returns CDR1 MGHRA and CDR2 YSYEKL. There are 16 residues in the CDR3. V gave up 0 bases and J gave up 4 bases, with 13 bases separating them. For the CDR3, the DNA is TGCGCCAGCAGCCAAGAGAACCGAGGAGCTTACAATGAGCAGTTCTTC. This encodes CASSQENRGAYNEQFF.

This clone was detected once. The chain uses TRBV19 and TRBJ2-5; TRBD2 is a possible D gene (6 bases). CDR1 LNHDA and CDR2 SQIVND come from the germline V gene (reference sequence). V was trimmed by 6 bases and J by 4 bases, leaving 21 bases between them. There are 16 residues in the CDR3. CDR3 DNA sequence: TGTGCCAGTAGGGAGGTAGCGCCTGGGGGGATAGAGACCCAGTACTTC. As protein: CASREVAPGGIETQYF.

The rearrangement joins TRBV12-3 or TRBV12-4 to TRBJ2-7, with TRBD2 as a possible D gene (5 bases). V was clipped by 2 bases and J by 6 bases, with 11 bases between them. The CDR3 has 13 residues. The CDR3, as DNA: TGTGCCAGCAGTTTAAGTCTAGCTCTCGAGCAGTACTTC. Translated, it gives CASSLSLALEQYF.

V is TRBV29-1 and J is TRBJ1-1; D gene ambiguous. CDR1 is SQVTM and CDR2 is ANQGSEA in the germline V gene. Trimming left V 7 bases short and J 0 bases short, with 12 bases between. The CDR3 consists of 13 residues. CDR3: CSAPGFLNTEAFF. The CDR3 DNA is TGCAGCGCCCCGGGGTTTTTGAACACTGAAGCTTTCTTT.

V and J are TRBV7-2 and TRBJ2-3; D gene unclear. CDR1 is SGHTA, CDR2 FQGNSA, per germline. The CDR3 totals 15 residues. V lost 1 base and J lost 1, with 9 bases in between. The CDR3 nucleotides are TGTGCCAGCAGCTTAGGCGGAACACGCACAGATACGCAGTATTTT. Its translation: CASSLGGTRTDTQYF.

The CDR3 nucleotides are TGTGCCAGCGAACCTGGACAGGTGGGCACAGATACGCAGTATTTT. Protein product: CASEPGQVGTDTQYF. The chain is built from TRBV25-1 and TRBJ2-3; 7 bases map to TRBD1. V dropped 8 bases and J dropped 1; count of bases not matched to a gene: 9. Germline CDR1 reads MGHDK; CDR2 reads SYGVNS. The CDR3 is made up of 15 amino acids.

The chain combines TRBV6-1 with TRBJ1-1, with 8 bases matching TRBD1. The CDR3 is made up of 16 amino acids. Germline V gene sequence: CDR1 MNHNS, CDR2 SASEGT. The junction had 6 bases not matched to a gene; V was cut back by 2 bases and J by 1 base. The CDR3 region is CASSERGGTGNTEAFF. The CDR3 nucleotides are TGTGCCAGCAGTGAAAGAGGGGGGACAGGGAACACTGAAGCTTTCTTT.

The V call is TRBV19, the J call TRBJ1-4; a weak D match, TRBD1 (5 bases). The CDR3 sequence is 17 residues long. The V end lost 5 bases, the J end lost 8 bases, and 24 bases lay between the germline ends. Per germline, CDR1 LNHDA and CDR2 SQIVND (reference sequence). The DNA of the CDR3 is TGTGCCAGTAGTCCCTTATCGGGGGTCCTGACCGCGGAAAAACTGTTTTTT. Translated: CASSPLSGVLTAEKLFF.

In its sample, this clone was seen once. The rearrangement links TRBV4-3 to TRBJ2-4; D is uncertain. The CDR3 contains 14 residues. Trimming removed 1 base from V and 8 bases from J, with 12 bases in between. CDR1 and CDR2 (germline): LGHNA, YSLEER. The CDR3 loop is CASSQGLGRDIQYF. CDR3 DNA sequence: TGCGCCAGCAGCCAAGGACTGGGTCGGGACATTCAGTACTTC.

The chain uses TRBV7-2 and TRBJ2-7, with 9 bases lining up with TRBD1. The CDR3 has 14 amino acids. Trimming removed 4 bases from V and 2 bases from J; junction bases left unmatched: 3. Germline V CDR1 and CDR2: SGHTA, FQGNSA. CDR3 sequence: CASSWGQGPYEQYF. CDR3 nucleotide sequence: TGTGCCAGCAGCTGGGGACAGGGTCCCTACGAGCAGTACTTC.

The chain couples TRBV6-5 to TRBJ1-5, with D perhaps TRBD1 (6 bases). Trimming removed 7 bases at V and 5 bases at J, with 12 bases between. This CDR3 has 13 amino acids. Germline-derived CDR1 and CDR2 are MNHEY and SVGAGI. CDR3 sequence reads: CASKVTGYQPQHF. The CDR3 nucleotides are TGTGCCAGCAAGGTGACAGGTTATCAGCCCCAGCATTTT.

The gene calls are TRBV19 and TRBJ2-7, with D possibly being TRBD2 (5 bases). CDR1 and CDR2 from the germline V gene are LNHDA and SQIVND (reference sequence). This CDR3 is built from 12 residues. The germline V and J ends were trimmed by 3 bases and 5 bases, with 8 bases remaining between them. In nucleotides, the CDR3 is TGTGCCAGTAGTATCGGGGTTAACGAGCAGTACTTC. The encoded protein is CASSIGVNEQYF.

The chain is built from TRBV7-8 and TRBJ2-2; D may be TRBD1 (6 bases). Germline V gives CDR1 SGHVS, CDR2 FQNEAQ. This CDR3 comprises 15 residues. V was cut by 1 base and J by 6 bases, with 12 bases left in between. This chain's CDR3 is CASSLGRGRAGELFF. As DNA, the CDR3 is TGTGCCAGCAGCTTAGGCAGGGGTAGGGCCGGGGAGCTGTTTTTT.